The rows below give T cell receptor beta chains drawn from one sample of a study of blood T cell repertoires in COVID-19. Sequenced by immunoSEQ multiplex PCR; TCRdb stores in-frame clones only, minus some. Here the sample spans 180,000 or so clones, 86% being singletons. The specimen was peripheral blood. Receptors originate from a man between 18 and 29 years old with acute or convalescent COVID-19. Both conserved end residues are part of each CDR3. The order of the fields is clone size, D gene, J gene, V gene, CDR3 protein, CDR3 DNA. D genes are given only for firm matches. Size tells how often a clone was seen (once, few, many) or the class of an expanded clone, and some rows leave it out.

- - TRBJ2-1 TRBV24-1 CATSDDGGVKKQFF TGTGCCACCAGTGACGACGGCGGGGTAAAGAAGCAGTTCTTC
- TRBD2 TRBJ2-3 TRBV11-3 CASSLGGGSTDTQYF TGTGCCAGCAGCTTAGGCGGGGGTAGCACAGATACGCAGTATTTT
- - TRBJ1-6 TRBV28 CASSLRPGKGGYNSPLHF TGTGCCAGCAGTTTACGTCCAGGGAAAGGTGGCTATAATTCACCCCTCCACTTT
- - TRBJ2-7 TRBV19 CASSISAMTPPYEQYF TGTGCCAGTAGTATCTCGGCCATGACACCTCCCTACGAGCAGTACTTC
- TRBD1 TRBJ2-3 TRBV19 CASSIVPGQGSDTQYF TGTGCCAGTAGTATAGTCCCGGGACAGGGATCAGATACGCAGTATTTT
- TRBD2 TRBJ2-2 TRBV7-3 CASSLLAFANTGELFF TGTGCCAGCAGCCTACTAGCGTTTGCGAACACCGGGGAGCTGTTTTTT
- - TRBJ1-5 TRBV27 CASSLSGGGNQPQHF TGTGCCAGCAGTTTATCAGGGGGTGGTAATCAGCCCCAGCATTTT
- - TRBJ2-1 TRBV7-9 CASSFGDTSYNEQFF TGTGCCAGCAGCTTTGGAGATACTTCCTACAATGAGCAGTTCTTC
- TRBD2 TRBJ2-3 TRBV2 CASSGVGTSGGKPTDTQYF TGTGCCAGCAGTGGAGTCGGCACTAGCGGGGGCAAACCCACAGATACGCAGTATTTT
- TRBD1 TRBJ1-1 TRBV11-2 CASSLGDRLNTEAFF TGTGCCAGCAGCTTAGGGGACAGACTGAACACTGAAGCTTTCTTT
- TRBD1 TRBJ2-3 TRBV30 CAWSVLGQGTDTQYF TGTGCCTGGAGTGTACTAGGACAGGGCACAGATACGCAGTATTTT
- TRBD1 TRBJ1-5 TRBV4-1 CASSQVDRGAGNQPQHF TGCGCCAGCAGCCAGGTGGACAGGGGAGCCGGCAATCAGCCCCAGCATTTT
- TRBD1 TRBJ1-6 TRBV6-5 CASTPGQGDNSPLHF TGTGCCAGCACGCCGGGACAGGGGGATAATTCACCCCTCCACTTT
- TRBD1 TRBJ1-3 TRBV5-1 CASSLGTGASGNTIYF TGCGCCAGCAGCTTGGGGACAGGGGCCTCTGGAAACACCATATATTTT
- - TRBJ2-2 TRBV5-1 CASYQGSLRTGELFF TGCGCCAGCTACCAGGGGTCTCTTCGGACCGGGGAGCTGTTTTTT
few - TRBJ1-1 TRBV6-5 CASSYSVNTEAFF TGTGCCAGCAGTTACTCCGTGAACACTGAAGCTTTCTTT
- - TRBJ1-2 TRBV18 CASSPPGELYGYTF TGTGCCAGCTCACCACCAGGGGAACTCTATGGCTACACCTTC
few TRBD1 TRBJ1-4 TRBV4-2 CASSQEGDRGEKLFF TGTGCCAGCAGCCAAGAAGGGGACAGGGGTGAAAAACTGTTTTTT
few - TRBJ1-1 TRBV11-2 CASSLGARGTGTEAFF TGTGCCAGCAGCTTAGGGGCACGGGGGACGGGGACTGAAGCTTTCTTT
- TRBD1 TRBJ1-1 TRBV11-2 CASSGQVNTEAFF TGTGCCAGCAGCGGACAGGTGAACACTGAAGCTTTCTTT
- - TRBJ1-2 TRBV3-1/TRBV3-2 CASSQPGGRYTF TGTGCCAGCAGCCAGCCGGGGGGTCGCTACACCTTC
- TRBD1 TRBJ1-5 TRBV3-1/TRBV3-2 CASSQAGGSQPQHF TGTGCCAGCAGCCAAGCAGGGGGGAGTCAGCCCCAGCATTTT
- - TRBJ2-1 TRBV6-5 CASMSSASSYNEQFF TGTGCCAGCATGTCTAGCGCCAGCTCCTACAATGAGCAGTTCTTC
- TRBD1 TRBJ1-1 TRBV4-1 CASSHGQGTEAFF TGCGCCAGCAGCCATGGACAGGGGACTGAAGCTTTCTTT
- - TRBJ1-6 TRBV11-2 CASSAQLGSGVGPLHF TGTGCCAGCAGCGCCCAGTTGGGATCAGGGGTCGGACCCCTCCACTTT
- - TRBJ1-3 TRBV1 CTSSHGAGMSAGNTIYF TGCACCAGCAGCCATGGCGCAGGGATGAGTGCCGGAAACACCATATATTTT
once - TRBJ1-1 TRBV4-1 CASSHLPLTGNTEAFF TGCGCCAGCAGCCATTTACCTTTGACGGGTAACACTGAAGCTTTCTTT
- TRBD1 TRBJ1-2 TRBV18 CASSPTPDRANYGYTF TGTGCCAGCTCACCCACCCCGGACAGGGCTAACTATGGCTACACCTTC
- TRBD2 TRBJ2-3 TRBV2 CASSRRGGDTDTQYF TGTGCCAGCAGTCGGCGCGGGGGGGACACAGATACGCAGTATTTT
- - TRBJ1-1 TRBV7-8 CASSLGTPQGSTEAFF TGTGCCAGCAGCTTAGGAACCCCCCAGGGGAGCACTGAAGCTTTCTTT
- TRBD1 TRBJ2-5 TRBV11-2 CASSSGQGFLETQYF TGTGCCAGCAGCTCAGGACAGGGATTTTTGGAGACCCAGTACTTC
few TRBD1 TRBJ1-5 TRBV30 CAWSKTGGVVSNQPQHF TGTGCCTGGAGTAAAACAGGGGGCGTCGTGAGCAATCAGCCCCAGCATTTT
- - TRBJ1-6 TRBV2 CASSPLGAESYNSPLHF TGTGCCAGCAGCCCCCTTGGGGCAGAATCCTATAATTCACCCCTCCACTTT
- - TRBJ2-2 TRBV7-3 CASSSVNTGELFF TGTGCCAGCAGCTCCGTGAACACCGGGGAGCTGTTTTTT
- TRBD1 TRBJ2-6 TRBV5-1 CASSETGQPSSGANVLTF TGCGCCAGCAGCGAGACGGGACAGCCCTCCTCTGGGGCCAACGTCCTGACTTTC
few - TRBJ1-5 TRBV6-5 CASSGSYSNQPQHF TGTGCCAGCAGCGGGTCATATAGCAATCAGCCCCAGCATTTT
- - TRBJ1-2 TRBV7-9 CASSFTGAANYGYTF TGTGCCAGCAGCTTTACAGGAGCAGCTAACTATGGCTACACCTTC
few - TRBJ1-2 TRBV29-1 CSVPGQREYGYTF TGCAGCGTTCCCGGACAGAGGGAGTATGGCTACACCTTC
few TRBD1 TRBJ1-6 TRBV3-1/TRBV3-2 CASSLSGQINSPLHF TGTGCCAGCAGCCTATCGGGACAGATAAATTCACCCCTCCACTTT
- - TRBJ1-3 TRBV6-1 CASSEVGGSGNTIYF TGTGCCAGCAGTGAAGTAGGGGGCTCTGGAAACACCATATATTTT
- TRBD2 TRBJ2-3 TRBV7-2 CASSLTVGGGRDTQYF TGTGCCAGCAGCTTAACGGTCGGGGGGGGCCGAGATACGCAGTATTTT
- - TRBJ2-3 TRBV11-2 CASSLVEGFTDTQYF TGTGCCAGCAGCTTAGTGGAGGGCTTCACAGATACGCAGTATTTT
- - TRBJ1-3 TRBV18 CASSPPGAGNTIYF TGTGCCAGCTCACCCCCAGGGGCTGGAAACACCATATATTTT
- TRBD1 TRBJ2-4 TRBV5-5 CASSEQQGLVNIQYF TGTGCCAGCAGCGAACAACAGGGGCTCGTAAACATTCAGTACTTC
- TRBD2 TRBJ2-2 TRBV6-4 CASSPLAENTGELFF TGTGCCAGCAGCCCACTAGCGGAGAACACCGGGGAGCTGTTTTTT
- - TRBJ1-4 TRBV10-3 CAIRETAATNEKLFF TGTGCCATCAGGGAAACAGCTGCAACTAATGAAAAACTGTTTTTT
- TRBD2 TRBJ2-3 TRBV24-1 CATSDSRLAGVRDTQYF TGTGCCACCAGTGATTCTCGACTAGCGGGGGTGAGAGATACGCAGTATTTT
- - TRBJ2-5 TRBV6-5 CASSYSGGLLETQYF TGTGCCAGCAGTTACTCTGGAGGATTGTTAGAGACCCAGTACTTC
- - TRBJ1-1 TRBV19 CASSISVNTEAFF TGTGCCAGTAGTATCTCGGTGAACACTGAAGCTTTCTTT
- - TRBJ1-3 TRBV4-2 CASSQVPYGDSGNTIYF TGTGCCAGCAGCCAAGTTCCCTACGGAGACTCTGGAAACACCATATATTTT